Below are 29 T cell receptor beta chains sequenced from a single sample in a study of T cell responses to AZD1222 COVID-19 vaccine. The table came from immunoSEQ multiplex PCR; TCRdb's copy has only in-frame clones and leaves some out. Here the sample spans 100,000 to 120,000 clones, 70% to 90% being singletons. Sequenced material: peripheral blood, taken 28 days after the second AZD1222 dose. Receptors originate from an adult who received the AZD1222 COVID-19 vaccine.

This sequence joins TRBV24-1 and TRBJ2-1; a possible D gene is TRBD1 (6 bases). Trimming removed 2 bases at V and 10 bases at J, with 14 bases between. Looked up from germline, CDR1 is KGHDR and CDR2 is SFDVKD. The CDR3 consists of 14 residues. The CDR3 nucleotides are TGTGCCACCAGTGATTACCACAGGGATAGGGAGCAGTTCTTC. Its protein is CATSDYHRDREQFF.

In the case of this clone: At one end the junction does not follow the germline gene, possibly because of a read error. The chain couples TRBV5-1 to TRBJ1-4; 7 positions agree with TRBD1. CDR3 length: 15 amino acids. Looked up from germline, CDR1 is SGHRS and CDR2 is YFSETQ. CDR3 in amino acids: CVSSSDRAPNEKLFF. In DNA, the CDR3 is TGCGTCAGCAGCTCCGACAGGGCCCCTAATGAAAAACTGTTTTTT. Full variable domain (outside the CDR3, taken from reference TRBV5-1 and TRBJ1-4): KAGVTQTPRYLIKTRGQQVTLSCSPISGHRSVSWYQQTPGQGLQFLFEYFSETQRNKGNFPGRFSGRQFSNSRSEMNVSTLELGDSALYLCVSSSDRAPNEKLFFGSGTQLSVL.

The chain recombines TRBV9 with TRBJ2-3; 7 bases are a match to TRBD2. From germline, CDR1 is SGDLS and CDR2 YYNGEE. Trimming removed 0 bases from V and 2 bases from J; junction bases left unmatched: 9. The CDR3 loop spans 17 amino acids. CDR3 residues: CASSVDWLADSTDTQYF. The CDR3 bases are TGTGCCAGCAGCGTAGATTGGCTAGCGGATTCCACAGATACGCAGTATTTT.

This clone came up once. This chain uses TRBV5-4 with TRBJ1-2; D is unresolved. Germline CDR1 SGHNT, CDR2 YYREEE (reference sequence). The CDR3 length is 14 residues. V shed 4 bases and J shed 2 bases, with 12 bases lying between them. This CDR3 reads CASSPQRLNYGYTF. In DNA form, the CDR3 reads TGTGCCAGCAGCCCGCAGCGCCTCAACTATGGCTACACCTTC.

This chain links TRBV10-3 with TRBJ1-2; D unresolved. The CDR3 covers 12 residues. Trimming took 7 bases from V and 4 from J, leaving 10 bases between them. Per germline, CDR1 ENHRY and CDR2 SYGVKD. CDR3: CAINGPSYGYTF. CDR3 DNA: TGTGCCATCAACGGACCGAGCTATGGCTACACCTTC.

This chain connects TRBV28 to TRBJ1-5, with 8 positions matching TRBD1. The CDR3 is made up of 14 amino acids. Germline CDR1 MDHEN, CDR2 SYDVKM. J lost 4 bases, V lost 5 bases, and 4 bases had no gene match. The CDR3 is CASSTGTGNQPQHF. The DNA of the CDR3 is TGTGCCAGCAGTACTGGGACAGGAAATCAGCCCCAGCATTTT.

The chain couples TRBV27 to TRBJ1-1, with unresolved D. Germline V CDR1 and CDR2: MNHEY, SMNVEV (reference sequence). The CDR3 has 14 amino acids. Trimming left V 3 bases short and J 1 base short, with 9 bases between. The CDR3 here is CASSFTLGNTEAFF. CDR3 sequence (DNA): TGTGCCAGCAGTTTTACCTTAGGGAACACTGAAGCTTTCTTT.

This chain uses TRBV9 with TRBJ2-1, with 7 bases aligning to TRBD1. Germline CDR1 and CDR2: SGDLS and YYNGEE. V trimming: 0 bases; J trimming: 0 bases; junction bases outside the gene matches: 6. This CDR3 spans 17 amino acids. The CDR3, as DNA: TGTGCCAGCAGCGTAGGGAGACAGGGATCCTCCTACAATGAGCAGTTCTTC. This gives the protein CASSVGRQGSSYNEQFF.

The V call is TRBV28, the J call TRBJ1-3; D possibly corresponds to TRBD1 (5 bases). V lost 6 bases and J 0 bases, leaving 12 bases between the germline ends. Germline V gives CDR1 MDHEN, CDR2 SYDVKM. The CDR3 has 15 amino acids. The CDR3 protein is CASRGGESSGNTIYF. The CDR3 DNA sequence: TGTGCCAGCAGGGGGGGGGAAAGCTCTGGAAACACCATATATTTT.

The gene calls are TRBV24-1 and TRBJ2-5; maybe TRBD1 (5 bases). The CDR3 has 15 residues. Deletions cut 4 bases from V and 5 bases from J, with 16 bases between. CDR1 is KGHDR and CDR2 is SFDVKD in the germline V gene. CDR3 region: CATSESTASSETQYF. In nucleotides, the CDR3 is TGTGCCACCAGTGAATCGACAGCTTCCTCGGAGACCCAGTACTTC.

This chain uses TRBV4-1 with TRBJ1-2, with D perhaps TRBD1 (5 bases). With 1 base removed from V and 4 bases from J, the gap between germline ends came to 16 bases. CDR1 is MGHRA and CDR2 is YSYEKL in the germline V gene. This CDR3 spans 16 amino acids. The chain's CDR3 is CASSQASAGTAYGYTF. The CDR3 nucleotides read TGCGCCAGCAGCCAAGCCTCGGCAGGGACCGCCTATGGCTACACCTTC.

This clone has only one observation. The rearrangement links TRBV2 to TRBJ2-3; 7 nucleotides align to TRBD2. CDR1 and CDR2 from the germline V gene are SNHLY and FYNNEI. This CDR3 comprises 16 residues. The ends lost 1 base at V and 1 base at J; junction bases unmatched: 5. The CDR3 coding sequence is TGTGCCAGCAGTGAAGGGGGGGGAAGGGGCACAGATACGCAGTATTTT. This sequence encodes CASSEGGGRGTDTQYF.

The V and J genes are TRBV7-9 and TRBJ1-4, with D tentatively TRBD1 (5 bases). Germline CDR1 reads SEHNR; CDR2 reads FQNEAQ (reference sequence). V lost 3 bases and J lost 8, with 13 bases in between. The CDR3 length is 14 residues. The DNA for the CDR3 is TGTGCCAGCAGCTTTAAGGACACCGGCGAAAAACTGTTTTTT. This encodes CASSFKDTGEKLFF.

The table lists this clone with a count of one. V gene TRBV28 combines with J gene TRBJ1-2; TRBD1 might be the D (6 bases). Germline CDR1 and CDR2: MDHEN and SYDVKM. V shed 1 base and J shed 4 bases, with 10 bases lying between them. CDR3 length: 14 residues. CDR3 sequence: CASSLSGQSYGYTF. Here the CDR3 DNA reads TGTGCCAGCAGTTTATCCGGACAGTCCTATGGCTACACCTTC.

The chain has TRBV28 and TRBJ2-1; D gene uncertain. CDR3 length: 14 residues. The germline gives CDR1 MDHEN, CDR2 SYDVKM. V lost 5 bases and J lost 0, with 8 bases in between. This chain's CDR3 is CASSPISSYNEQFF. As DNA, the CDR3 is TGTGCCAGCAGTCCCATTAGCTCCTACAATGAGCAGTTCTTC. The variable domain in full, completed from reference TRBV28 and TRBJ2-1, reads DVKVTQSSRYLVKRTGEKVFLECVQDMDHENMFWYRQDPGLGLRLIYFSYDVKMKEKGDIPEGYSVSREKKERFSLILESASTNQTSMYLCASSPISSYNEQFFGPGTRLTVL.

This clone showed up many times. The genes are TRBV7-6 and TRBJ2-2; 9 nucleotides line up with TRBD1. CDR3 length: 16 amino acids. V lost 1 base and J lost 2; bases outside the gene matches: 2. Germline V lookup: CDR1 SGHVS, CDR2 FNYEAQ. The CDR3 here is CASSLVTGGNTGELFF. The CDR3 coding sequence is TGTGCCAGCAGCTTAGTGACAGGGGGAAACACCGGGGAGCTGTTTTTT.

The chain joins TRBV19 to TRBJ1-5, with D perhaps TRBD1 (5 bases). Germline CDR1 LNHDA, CDR2 SQIVND (reference sequence). The CDR3 is 15 residues long. V lost 6 bases, J lost 3 bases, and 15 bases lay in between. CDR3 sequence reads: CASSPTGTNNQPQHF. Written as DNA, the CDR3 is TGTGCCAGTAGCCCCACCGGGACGAACAATCAGCCCCAGCATTTT.

This chain joins TRBV29-1 and TRBJ1-2, with 9 bases aligning to TRBD1. J gave up 2 bases and V 6 bases, and 7 bases lay outside the gene matches. The CDR3 is 14 amino acids. Germline values: CDR1 SQVTM, CDR2 ANQGSEA. CDR3 amino acids: CSVATGTGNYGYTF. CDR3 bases: TGCAGCGTCGCGACCGGGACAGGGAACTATGGCTACACCTTC. Combining the CDR3 with reference TRBV29-1 and TRBJ1-2 gives the whole variable domain SAVISQKPSRDICQRGTSLTIQCQVDSQVTMMFWYRQQPGQSLTLIATANQGSEATYESGFVIDKFPISRPNLTFSTLTVSNMSPEDSSIYLCSVATGTGNYGYTFGSGTRLTVV.

The sample holds a few counts of this clone. At the DNA level, this CDR3 is encoded by other sequences in the same sample as well. The chain links TRBV5-4 to TRBJ2-7; 12 nucleotides align to TRBD2. Germline V gene sequence: CDR1 SGHNT, CDR2 YYREEE (reference sequence). This CDR3 is 14 amino acids long. V gave up 4 bases and J gave up 6 bases; unmatched junction bases: 5. The CDR3 sequence: CASSPGLAGAEQYF. The DNA of the CDR3 is TGTGCCAGCAGCCCGGGACTAGCGGGTGCCGAGCAGTACTTC.

This clone was detected only once. This chain connects TRBV28 to TRBJ2-7; D perhaps matches TRBD1 (5 bases). The V end was cut by 6 bases, the J end by 5 bases, with 14 bases between. Germline CDR1 is MDHEN and CDR2 is SYDVKM. The CDR3 covers 13 residues. CDR3 sequence: CASSKTGFDEQYF. CDR3 coding DNA: TGTGCCAGCAGCAAAACAGGCTTCGACGAGCAGTACTTC.

The genes are TRBV18 and TRBJ1-1; maybe TRBD1 (6 bases). Trimming left V 0 bases short and J 3 bases short, with 8 bases between. CDR1 KGHSH and CDR2 LQKENI come from the germline V gene. The CDR3 consists of 14 residues. As DNA, the CDR3 is TGTGCCAGCTCACCACCCCAGGGGTACACTGAAGCTTTCTTT. Its translation is CASSPPQGYTEAFF. Based on the CDR3 plus reference TRBV18 and TRBJ1-1, the full variable domain is NAGVMQNPRHLVRRRGQEARLRCSPMKGHSHVYWYRQLPEEGLKFMVYLQKENIIDESGMPKERFSAEFPKEGPSILRIQQVVRGDSAAYFCASSPPQGYTEAFFGQGTRLTVV.

This clone was seen a handful of times. The genes are TRBV9 and TRBJ1-1, with a tentative D call TRBD1 (5 bases). This CDR3 is built from 13 residues. Germline loops: CDR1 SGDLS, CDR2 YYNGEE. The V and J ends lost 0 bases and 7 bases respectively, with 10 bases between them. CDR3 DNA sequence: TGTGCCAGCAGCGTAGGGATCCAGGGTGAAGCTTTCTTT. Its translation is CASSVGIQGEAFF. Based on the CDR3 plus reference TRBV9 and TRBJ1-1, the full variable domain is DSGVTQTPKHLITATGQRVTLRCSPRSGDLSVYWYQQSLDQGLQFLIQYYNGEERAKGNILERFSAQQFPDLHSELNLSSLELGDSALYFCASSVGIQGEAFFGQGTRLTVV.

The gene calls are TRBV7-8 and TRBJ1-2; the D gene is possibly TRBD1 (6 bases). Germline CDR1 and CDR2: SGHVS and FQNEAQ. The CDR3 covers 15 residues. V was trimmed by 0 bases and J by 2 bases, leaving 10 bases between them. CDR3: CASSLAGGQNYGYTF. The CDR3 DNA reads as TGTGCCAGCAGCTTAGCCGGGGGCCAAAACTATGGCTACACCTTC.

This clone was found once. The chain has TRBV5-1 and TRBJ1-6; D gene ambiguous. This CDR3 contains 13 residues. V was trimmed by 0 bases and J by 7 bases, leaving 5 bases between them. CDR1 is SGHRS, CDR2 YFSETQ, per germline. DNA for the CDR3: TGCGCCAGCAGCTTGGTGGGGAATTCACCCCTCCACTTT. It translates to CASSLVGNSPLHF.

The V and J genes are TRBV4-1 and TRBJ2-1, with 8 bases identical to TRBD2. The germline gives CDR1 MGHRA, CDR2 YSYEKL. The CDR3 sequence is 17 residues long. V gave up 0 bases and J gave up 2 bases; unmatched junction bases: 6. The CDR3, as DNA: TGCGCCAGCAGCCAAGATCCTGGGCGGGGGGCCTACAATGAGCAGTTCTTC. Encoded protein: CASSQDPGRGAYNEQFF.

The chain couples TRBV9 to TRBJ2-1; TRBD2 might be the D (5 bases). The CDR3 has 15 amino acids. The V and J ends lost 0 bases and 8 bases respectively, with 15 bases between them. Germline V gene lookup returns CDR1 SGDLS and CDR2 YYNGEE. The CDR3 reads CASSVAASFGYEQFF. The CDR3 nucleotides are TGTGCCAGCAGCGTAGCGGCTAGCTTCGGCTATGAGCAGTTCTTC.

On this clone: Compared with germline, one end of the junction differs, possibly owing to a read error. The chain recombines TRBV28 with TRBJ2-2; D might be TRBD1 (5 bases). Germline lookup yields CDR1 MDHEN and CDR2 SYDVKM. The CDR3 length is 15 residues. The CDR3 coding sequence is TGTGCCAGCGGTTTAGTAGACAGGAACACCGGGGAGCTGTTTTTT. Amino acid sequence: CASGLVDRNTGELFF.

This clone turned up a few times. The rearrangement uses TRBV6-1 and TRBJ2-5, with D unresolved. The CDR3 has 12 amino acids. V lost 1 base, J lost 1 base, and 1 base lay in between. In germline, CDR1 is MNHNS, CDR2 SASEGT. CDR3 DNA: TGTGCCAGCAGTGAAGTCCAAGAGACCCAGTACTTC. Its protein product is CASSEVQETQYF.

V is TRBV11-3 and J is TRBJ1-1; tentatively, D is TRBD1 (5 bases). There are 14 residues in the CDR3. CDR1 is SGHNT and CDR2 is YENEEA in the germline V gene. V lost 5 bases to trimming and J lost 2 bases, with 12 bases between them. Here the CDR3 DNA reads TGTGCCAGCAGCCGGGGGGTCTATAACACTGAAGCTTTCTTT. Amino acids: CASSRGVYNTEAFF. Filled out from reference TRBV11-3 and TRBJ1-1, the complete variable domain reads EAGVVQSPRYKIIEKKQPVAFWCNPISGHNTLYWYLQNLGQGPELLIRYENEEAVDDSQLPKDRFSAERLKGVDSTLKIQPAELGDSAVYLCASSRGVYNTEAFFGQGTRLTVV.